The sequence of this TCR beta chain was determined in a study of cytomegalovirus exposure and HLA in healthy donors. In the PCR, 60 Vbeta and 13 Jbeta primers were used. Sequencing used immunoSEQ multiplex PCR; TCRdb keeps in-frame clones, though not all of them. This repertoire comprises 60,000 to 75,000 clones; its ten largest clones make up roughly 3.8%. Trimming pared 1 base from V and 0 bases from J, leaving 10 bases between. Per the germline V gene, CDR1 is LGHNA and CDR2 is YSLEER. This CDR3 is built from 16 residues. This receptor was obtained from a female donor in good health and CMV-seropositive. The V gene is TRBV4-3, the J gene TRBJ1-3; D uncertain. Material for sequencing was PBMCs. This CDR3 reads CASSQVRANSGNTIYF. As DNA, the CDR3 is TGCGCCAGCAGCCAAGTTCGTGCGAACTCTGGAAACACCATATATTTT.